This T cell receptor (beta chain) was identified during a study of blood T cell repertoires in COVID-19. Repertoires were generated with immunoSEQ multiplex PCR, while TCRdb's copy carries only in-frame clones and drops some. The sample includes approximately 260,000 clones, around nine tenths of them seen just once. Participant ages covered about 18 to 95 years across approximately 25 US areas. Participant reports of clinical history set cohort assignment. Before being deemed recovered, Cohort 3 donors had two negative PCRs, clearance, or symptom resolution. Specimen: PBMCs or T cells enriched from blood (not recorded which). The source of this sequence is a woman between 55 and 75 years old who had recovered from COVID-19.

This chain's CDR3 is CASSVLPGGQGANEQFF. The CDR3 DNA reads TGCGCCAGCAGCGTCCTCCCCGGTGGACAGGGAGCCAATGAGCAGTTCTTC. The rearrangement joins TRBV5-1 to TRBJ2-1; 8 bases align to TRBD1. The V and J ends lost 4 bases and 6 bases, in that order; junction bases with no gene match: 15. CDR3 length: 17 amino acids. Germline CDR1 and CDR2: SGHRS and YFSETQ.